Detailed here is one TCR beta chain. This sample was included in a study of cytomegalovirus exposure and HLA in healthy donors. The V gene's germline CDR1 is SGDLS and CDR2 YYNGEE. The ends were cut back, 0 bases at V and 4 bases at J, with 7 bases in the middle. This CDR3 is 13 amino acids long. The PCR ran on 60 Vbeta and 13 Jbeta primers. Repertoires were generated with immunoSEQ multiplex PCR, while TCRdb's copy carries only in-frame clones and drops some. Of 150,000 to 180,000 clones in the sample, approximately 74% were seen once. The specimen sequenced was PBMCs. V and J are TRBV9 and TRBJ1-2; unclear D gene. The source of this sequence is a man aged 25 to 45 in good health and CMV-seronegative. CDR3 DNA: TGTGCCAGCAGCGTAGGCCCAGGCTATGGCTACACCTTC. It is translated as CASSVGPGYGYTF.